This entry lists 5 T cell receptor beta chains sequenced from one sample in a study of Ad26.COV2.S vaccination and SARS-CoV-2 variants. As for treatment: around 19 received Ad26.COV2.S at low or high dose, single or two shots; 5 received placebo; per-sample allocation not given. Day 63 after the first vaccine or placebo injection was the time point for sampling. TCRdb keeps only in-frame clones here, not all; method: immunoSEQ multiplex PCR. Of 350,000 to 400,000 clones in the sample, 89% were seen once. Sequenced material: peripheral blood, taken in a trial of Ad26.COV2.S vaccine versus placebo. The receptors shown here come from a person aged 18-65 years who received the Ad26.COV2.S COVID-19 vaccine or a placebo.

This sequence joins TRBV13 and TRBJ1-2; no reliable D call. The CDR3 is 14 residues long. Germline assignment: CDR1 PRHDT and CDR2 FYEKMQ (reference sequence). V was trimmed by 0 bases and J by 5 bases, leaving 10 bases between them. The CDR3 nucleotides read TGTGCCAGCAGCTTAGGGGGGAAACATTATGGCTACACCTTC. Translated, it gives CASSLGGKHYGYTF.

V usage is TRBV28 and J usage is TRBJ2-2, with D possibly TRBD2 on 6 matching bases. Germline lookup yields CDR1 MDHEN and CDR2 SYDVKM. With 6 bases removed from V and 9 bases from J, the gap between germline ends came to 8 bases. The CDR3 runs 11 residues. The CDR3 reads CASRTSRELFF. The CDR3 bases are TGTGCCAGCAGGACTAGTCGGGAGCTGTTTTTT.

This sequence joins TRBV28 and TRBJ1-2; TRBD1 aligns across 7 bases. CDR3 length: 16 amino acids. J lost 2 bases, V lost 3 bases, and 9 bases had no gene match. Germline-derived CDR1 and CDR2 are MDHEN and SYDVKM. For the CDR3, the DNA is TGTGCCAGCAGTTTCCTACCAGGGGGAGGAAACTATGGCTACACCTTC. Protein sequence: CASSFLPGGGNYGYTF.

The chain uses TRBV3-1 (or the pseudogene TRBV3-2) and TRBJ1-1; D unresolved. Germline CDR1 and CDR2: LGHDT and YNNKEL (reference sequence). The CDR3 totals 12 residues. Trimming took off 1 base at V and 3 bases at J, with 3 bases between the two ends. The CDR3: CASSQADTEAFF. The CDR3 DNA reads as TGTGCCAGCAGCCAAGCGGACACTGAAGCTTTCTTT.

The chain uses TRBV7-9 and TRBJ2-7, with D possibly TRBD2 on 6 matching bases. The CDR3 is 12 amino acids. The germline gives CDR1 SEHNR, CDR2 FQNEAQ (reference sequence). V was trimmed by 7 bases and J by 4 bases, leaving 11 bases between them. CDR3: CASMGREYEQYF. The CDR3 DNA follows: TGTGCCAGCATGGGGCGGGAATACGAGCAGTACTTC.